Detailed here is one TCR beta chain. The sample holds one count of this clone. Its antigen specificity is not known. No base quality information exists; no much larger clone differs at one position. Whole blood was collected in K2EDTA tubes by collaborating institutions according to the institutions' own protocols. Collaborator samples were shipped for TCRbeta analysis as frozen whole blood, isolated PBMCs, or DNA extracted from either sample type. Deletion took 4 bases off V and 0 bases off J, with a span of 15 bases between the germline ends. The CDR3 spans 16 residues, from the cysteine through the phenylalanine. Kept here is only the CDR3 DNA, which spans 48 bases and is read in frame from base 1. As encoded in the germline V gene, CDR1 is MNHNS while CDR2 is SASEGT. This entry belongs to a study of blood T cell repertoires in COVID-19 (dated by TCRdb to about 2020). Study-level background: Collaborator samples came from the United States, Italy and Spain and covered acute and convalescent phases of COVID-19. HLA class I and class II types, where available, came from metadata supplied by the sample provider rather than from assay-based typing. Sample metadata almost always included a de-identified subject ID, COVID-19 status, age in years and sex. The samples were drawn from the first 160 participants of the ongoing ImmuneRACE study and from more than 1,000 subjects provided by 6 global collaborators. The repertoires were made available in a free public database intended to serve as a resource for research on the immune response to SARS-CoV-2. Subjects who had been exposed to COVID-19, were actively infected with it, or had recovered from it provided the deeply sampled blood TCRbeta repertoires that made up the dataset. The prospective study material was composed of cDNA or gDNA derived from T cells, B-cell-depleted T cells, or PBMCs. Broader findings and caveats from the paper: How much clinical and demographic metadata was included differed by source and by participant, and the metadata was provided uncurated.

TCRbeta CDR3 regions were amplified from genomic DNA by means of the immunoSEQ Assay, a bias-controlled multiplex PCR. The paper's data handling went like this. Nucleated cell counts per sample were estimated from amplification of reference gene primers within the assay. To quantify the absolute abundance of each unique TCRbeta CDR3 rearrangement, sequence reads were collapsed and filtered. For each sample, productive Simpson clonality was calculated by taking the square root of Simpson's diversity index across productive rearrangements. TCRdb's version of the immuneACCESS table is confined to in-frame rearrangements and falls short of the full clone set. An unresolved V gene accounts for under half of the shortfall where checked; the remainder is of unknown origin. V and J calls and clone size are those listed in that table; D and trimming were worked out from the DNA. This sample has a few hundred thousand clones in its table, and over 75% of those were observed once. The top ten hold approximately 7.9% of the sample.

Source material: peripheral blood. The chain was built from TRBV6-1 and TRBJ1-1, with the D gene uncertain. The receptor's source is a human donor in a cohort sampled during active COVID-19. This receptor carries the CDR3 CASSARLGVLNTEAFF. The sequenced DNA: TGTGCCAGCAGTGCCCGGCTGGGAGTTTTGAACACTGAAGCTTTCTTT.